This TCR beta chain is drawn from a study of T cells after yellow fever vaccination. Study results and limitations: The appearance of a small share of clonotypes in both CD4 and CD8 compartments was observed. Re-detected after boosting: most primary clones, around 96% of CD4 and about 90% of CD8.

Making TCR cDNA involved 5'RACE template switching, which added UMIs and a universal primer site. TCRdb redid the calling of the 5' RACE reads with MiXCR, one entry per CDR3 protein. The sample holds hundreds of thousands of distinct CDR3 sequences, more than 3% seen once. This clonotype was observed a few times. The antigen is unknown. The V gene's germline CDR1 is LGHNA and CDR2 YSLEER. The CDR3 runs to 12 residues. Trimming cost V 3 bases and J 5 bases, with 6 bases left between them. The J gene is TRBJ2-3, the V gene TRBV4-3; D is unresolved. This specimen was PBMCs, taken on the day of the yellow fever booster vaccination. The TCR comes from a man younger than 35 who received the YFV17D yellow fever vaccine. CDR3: CASSQTQDTQYF. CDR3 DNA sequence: TGCGCCAGCAGCCAGACCCAAGATACGCAGTATTTT.